This T cell receptor (beta chain) came from a study of shared clonotypes between healthy human individuals. Germline V CDR1 and CDR2: SGHTA, FQGNSA. V lost 5 bases, J lost 9 bases, and 11 bases lay in between. This CDR3 comprises 12 residues. Sequencing used immunoSEQ multiplex PCR; TCRdb keeps in-frame clones, though not all of them. The sample includes more than 2,000,000 clones, around nine tenths seen only once; the top ten take around 0.14%. The receptor's source is a man younger than 35 in good health. What was sequenced was naive CD4+ T cells sorted from blood. Subset specified: CD45RA+ positively selected. The V call is TRBV7-2, the J call TRBJ2-1; tentative D call: TRBD1 (5 bases). The CDR3 coding sequence is TGTGCCAGCAGCGTCGGACACGGTGAGCAGTTCTTC. Translating gives CASSVGHGEQFF.